This T cell receptor (beta chain) was recovered during a study of cytomegalovirus exposure and HLA in healthy donors. Overall study findings and caveats: In a later analysis, first-cohort TCR clusters were found to tend to co-occur in the 130 or so validation repertoires.

With regard to this clone: Antigen unknown.

Generated by immunoSEQ multiplex PCR, the TCRdb table keeps only in-frame clones and is missing some. Of some 310,000 clones listed, roughly 90% are singletons. The CDR3 is 16 residues long. J lost 6 bases, V lost 6 bases, and 13 bases had no gene match. The germline V gene has CDR1 SGHNT and CDR2 YYREEE (reference sequence). Sequences were obtained from PBMCs. This sequence was found in a man aged 25 to 40 in good health and CMV-seronegative. J is TRBJ2-3 and V is TRBV5-4, with 10 bases matching TRBD2. DNA for the CDR3: TGTGCCAGCACCCGAGCTAGCGGGGGTCCTGGGGATACGCAGTATTTT. This translates into CASTRASGGPGDTQYF.